A single sample gave rise to the 26 T cell receptor beta chains below, sequenced in a study of cytomegalovirus exposure and HLA in healthy donors (dated by TCRdb to the late 2010s). Library preparation was by the immunoSEQ multiplex PCR assay. For the multiplex PCR, a mixture combining 60 forward primers for TCR Vbeta segments and 13 reverse primers for TCR Jbeta segments was used. TCRdb limited this immuneACCESS table to in-frame rearrangements with V and J called. A share of clones is missing; checked studies link under half to unresolved V genes, and the rest is unexplained. The sample yields more than 75,000 clones; about four fifths were counted once. Around 6% of the sample comes from the top ten. The sample consisted of PBMCs. The receptors were gathered from a woman under 30 in good health and CMV-seropositive.

The V gene is TRBV6-6, the J gene TRBJ1-2; possibly TRBD1 for D (5 bases). The CDR3 has 10 residues. Between the trimmed V and J ends, which lost 11 bases and 8 bases, there was a span of 12 bases. From germline, CDR1 is MNHNY and CDR2 SVGAGI (reference sequence). CDR3 region: CAVGGIGYTF. The CDR3 bases are TGTGCCGTGGGGGGAATCGGCTACACCTTC.

This clone was seen ten or more times. V usage is TRBV19 and J usage is TRBJ1-5; 8 positions match TRBD1. CDR3 length: 15 amino acids. Trimming at V came to 8 bases and at J to 6 bases, leaving 12 bases not matched to a gene. CDR1 and CDR2 from the germline V gene are LNHDA and SQIVND (reference sequence). Here the CDR3 reads CASWLTTGASQPQHF. CDR3 coding DNA: TGTGCCAGTTGGTTAACGACAGGGGCTAGTCAGCCCCAGCATTTT.

J is TRBJ1-1 and V is TRBV27, with no clear D. The CDR3 covers 14 residues. The V and J ends lost 4 bases and 3 bases respectively, with 12 bases between them. Germline values: CDR1 MNHEY, CDR2 SMNVEV (reference sequence). CDR3 protein: CASSYGFGDTEAFF. Here the CDR3 DNA reads TGTGCCAGCAGTTACGGGTTCGGAGACACTGAAGCTTTCTTT.

The rearrangement joins TRBV7-9 to TRBJ2-1; 10 bases are shared with TRBD2. Trimming cost V 1 base and J 8 bases; bases outside gene matches: 8. The CDR3 contains 16 residues. Germline CDR1 and CDR2: SEHNR and FQNEAQ (reference sequence). The CDR3 region is CASSLGLAGGFDEQFF. The DNA for the CDR3 is TGTGCCAGCAGCTTAGGATTAGCGGGAGGTTTCGATGAGCAGTTCTTC.

This sequence joins TRBV7-9 and TRBJ2-5; the D gene is possibly TRBD1 (5 bases). V was cut by 7 bases and J by 4 bases, with 7 bases left in between. The CDR3 length is 11 residues. CDR1 SEHNR and CDR2 FQNEAQ come from the germline V gene (reference sequence). For the CDR3, the DNA is TGTGCCAGCAAAGGGGTAGAGACCCAGTACTTC. Protein product: CASKGVETQYF. Together with reference TRBV7-9 and TRBJ2-5, the CDR3 gives the full variable domain: DTGVSQNPRHKITKRGQNVTFRCDPISEHNRLYWYRQTLGQGPEFLTYFQNEAQLEKSRLLSDRFSAERPKGSFSTLEIQRTEQGDSAMYLCASKGVETQYFGPGTRLLVL.

The genes are TRBV2 and TRBJ2-7; 11 bases are shared with TRBD1. The germline V gene has CDR1 SNHLY and CDR2 FYNNEI. Germline trimming cut 7 bases from V and 2 bases from J; bases unmatched to any gene: 13. This CDR3 contains 17 residues. CDR3 in amino acids: CASTQDRGHLVAYEQYF. CDR3 nucleotides: TGTGCCAGCACACAGGACAGGGGGCATCTAGTCGCCTACGAGCAGTACTTC.

This clone was recorded once. This chain uses TRBV5-1 with TRBJ2-1; perhaps TRBD1 as D (5 bases). Per germline, CDR1 SGHRS and CDR2 YFSETQ. The CDR3 runs to 16 residues. Trimming took 1 base from V and 8 from J, leaving 19 bases between them. This CDR3 is CASSLMLVQGGDEQFF. CDR3 nucleotide sequence: TGCGCCAGCAGCTTGATGCTGGTCCAGGGTGGCGATGAGCAGTTCTTC.

The chain carries TRBV28 and TRBJ2-7; the D is unclear. V lost 8 bases and J 3 bases, leaving 8 bases between the germline ends. This CDR3 comprises 11 residues. The germline V gene has CDR1 MDHEN and CDR2 SYDVKM. This CDR3 reads CASRRGYEQYF. CDR3 nucleotides: TGTGCCAGCCGTCGAGGCTACGAGCAGTACTTC.

This chain connects TRBV27 to TRBJ2-5; D possibly corresponds to TRBD2 (7 bases). Germline lookup yields CDR1 MNHEY and CDR2 SMNVEV (reference sequence). Trimming stripped 3 bases from V and 2 bases from J, with 13 bases between. This CDR3 contains 15 residues. The CDR3 DNA sequence: TGTGCCAGCAGTTTCCGACGGGGGGCTCAAGAGACCCAGTACTTC. The encoded protein is CASSFRRGAQETQYF.

The rearrangement joins TRBV19 to TRBJ2-7; TRBD1 matches 11 bases. CDR1 is LNHDA, CDR2 SQIVND, per germline (reference sequence). The CDR3 runs 13 residues. With 6 bases clipped from V and 3 bases from J, the junction kept 1 base outside the gene matches. The CDR3 here is CASRGTGGYEQYF. In nucleotides, the CDR3 is TGTGCCAGTAGGGGGACAGGGGGCTACGAGCAGTACTTC.

The chain carries TRBV4-1 and TRBJ1-5, with 9 bases identical to TRBD1. The CDR3 has 17 residues. Germline loops: CDR1 MGHRA, CDR2 YSYEKL. With 1 base clipped from V and 2 bases from J, the junction kept 6 bases outside the gene matches. CDR3 in DNA: TGCGCCAGCAGCCAAGTTGGGACAGGGCTGGGCAATCAGCCCCAGCATTTT. Its protein product is CASSQVGTGLGNQPQHF.

This clone showed up just once. The genes are TRBV27 and TRBJ2-7, with 9 nucleotides matching TRBD1. J was trimmed by 3 bases and V by 6 bases; bases with no gene match: 6. This CDR3 has 14 residues. Germline CDR1 is MNHEY and CDR2 is SMNVEV (reference sequence). The CDR3 nucleotides read TGTGCCAGCAGAAGGGACAGGGAGGTCTACGAGCAGTACTTC. Translation: CASRRDREVYEQYF.

The rearrangement links TRBV11-2 to TRBJ1-1, with D tentatively TRBD1 (5 bases). The CDR3 has 14 amino acids. Trimming pared 5 bases from V and 0 bases from J, leaving 10 bases between. Germline CDR1 SGHAT, CDR2 FQNNGV. The CDR3 bases are TGTGCCAGCAGCCCGACAGTTGTGAACACTGAAGCTTTCTTT. This translates into CASSPTVVNTEAFF. Drawing the rest from reference TRBV11-2 and TRBJ1-1, the complete variable domain is EAGVAQSPRYKIIEKRQSVAFWCNPISGHATLYWYQQILGQGPKLLIQFQNNGVVDDSQLPKDRFSAERLKGVDSTLKIQPAKLEDSAVYLCASSPTVVNTEAFFGQGTRLTVV.

Only one count was recorded for this clone. The chain carries TRBV9 and TRBJ2-7; D might be TRBD2 (6 bases). V was cut by 3 bases and J by 0 bases, with 10 bases left in between. Germline V lookup: CDR1 SGDLS, CDR2 YYNGEE. The length of the CDR3 is 14 residues. The CDR3 DNA follows: TGTGCCAGCAGCGAGGGACTTCCCTCCTACGAGCAGTACTTC. This translates into CASSEGLPSYEQYF.

The chain is built from TRBV30 and TRBJ2-5; D is undetermined. V gave up 1 base and J gave up 5 bases, with 8 bases separating them. Germline CDR1 is GTSNPN and CDR2 is SVGIG (reference sequence). The CDR3 has 12 residues. The CDR3 protein is CAWSESAETQYF. CDR3 bases: TGTGCCTGGAGTGAGTCAGCGGAGACCCAGTACTTC. Combining the CDR3 with reference TRBV30 and TRBJ2-5 gives the whole variable domain SQTIHQWPATLVQPVGSPLSLECTVEGTSNPNLYWYRQAAGRGLQLLFYSVGIGQISSEVPQNLSASRPQDRQFILSSKKLLLSDSGFYLCAWSESAETQYFGPGTRLLVL.

The V and J genes are TRBV29-1 and TRBJ2-3; TRBD2 matches 8 bases. The trim removed 4 bases at V and 2 bases at J, leaving 5 bases unmatched. Germline assignment: CDR1 SQVTM and CDR2 ANQGSEA. The CDR3 runs to 14 residues. In DNA form, the CDR3 reads TGCAGCGTTGCGGGAGGGCCCCTCACAGATACGCAGTATTTT. It yields the protein CSVAGGPLTDTQYF.

This clone appeared a single time. J is TRBJ1-5 and V is TRBV6-6; no firm D call. The CDR3 extends over 16 amino acids. V lost 7 bases to trimming and J lost 0 bases, with 16 bases between them. Germline CDR1 MNHNY, CDR2 SVGAGI (reference sequence). The CDR3 DNA reads TGTGCCAGCACCGAGGGAGCCATAGGTAGCAATCAGCCCCAGCATTTT. Its translation is CASTEGAIGSNQPQHF.

This clone has a handful of counts. The rearrangement links TRBV5-6 to TRBJ2-6, with 8 positions matching TRBD1. The germline CDR1 and CDR2 sequences are SGHDT and YYEEEE. The ends lost 1 base at V and 4 bases at J; junction bases unmatched: 4. The CDR3 runs 16 residues. The CDR3 DNA is TGTGCCAGCAGCTTGCAGGGGGCGAGGGGGGCCAACGTCCTGACTTTC. Its translation: CASSLQGARGANVLTF.

The rearrangement links TRBV6-1 to TRBJ1-5; D gene uncertain. The CDR3 runs to 15 residues. Trimming took off 1 base at V and 0 bases at J, with 7 bases between the two ends. Per germline, CDR1 MNHNS and CDR2 SASEGT. The CDR3 sequence: CASSEGAISNQPQHF. CDR3 sequence (DNA): TGTGCCAGCAGTGAAGGGGCGATTAGCAATCAGCCCCAGCATTTT.

The rearrangement joins TRBV4-1 to TRBJ1-1; 10 bases are a match to TRBD1. The CDR3 has 17 residues. Losses at the gene ends were 2 bases for V and 11 bases for J; bases not matched to a gene: 17. Germline V gives CDR1 MGHRA, CDR2 YSYEKL. For the CDR3, the DNA is TGCGCCAGCAGCCAACTAATCATGTTGACAGGGGGCGCGGATGCTTTCTTT. It encodes CASSQLIMLTGGADAFF.

In nucleotides, the CDR3 is TGTGCCAGCAGTTACGATTCAGGGGGTTACGAGCAGTACTTC. Amino acid sequence: CASSYDSGGYEQYF. This chain uses TRBV6-5 with TRBJ2-7; 7 bases map to TRBD1. The ends lost 2 bases at V and 4 bases at J; junction bases unmatched: 5. Germline CDR1 MNHEY, CDR2 SVGAGI. The CDR3 runs to 14 residues.

The chain recombines TRBV10-3 with TRBJ2-5, with D maybe TRBD1 (6 bases). With 6 bases removed from V and 2 bases from J, the gap between germline ends came to 16 bases. CDR1 is ENHRY and CDR2 is SYGVKD in the germline V gene. This CDR3 is 15 amino acids long. CDR3 nucleotide sequence: TGTGCCATCAGCCTCACAGACACAGGGCAAGAGACCCAGTACTTC. Translation: CAISLTDTGQETQYF.

V is TRBV18 and J is TRBJ1-1; 7 bases line up with TRBD1. V trimming: 4 bases; J trimming: 4 bases; junction bases outside the gene matches: 9. Germline-derived CDR1 and CDR2 are KGHSH and LQKENI. CDR3 length equals 15 residues. CDR3 DNA: TGTGCCAGCTCACTCAGGGGACAGTCAGGCACTGAAGCTTTCTTT. It is translated as CASSLRGQSGTEAFF.

The CDR3 is CASSPGRGKVDYGYTF. The CDR3 DNA follows: TGTGCCAGCAGCCCCGGCAGGGGGAAGGTGGACTATGGCTACACCTTC. The chain links TRBV5-4 to TRBJ1-2; 7 bases align to TRBD1. Germline V gives CDR1 SGHNT, CDR2 YYREEE (reference sequence). There are 16 residues in the CDR3. V dropped 4 bases and J dropped 3; count of bases not matched to a gene: 12.

The chain couples TRBV9 to TRBJ2-5; 12 nucleotides match TRBD2. The trim removed 3 bases at V and 5 bases at J, leaving 11 bases unmatched. The CDR3 is 17 residues long. Germline CDR1 SGDLS, CDR2 YYNGEE. CDR3 residues: CASSDGTSGPMRETQYF. CDR3 nucleotides: TGTGCCAGCAGCGACGGGACTAGCGGGCCGATGAGGGAGACCCAGTACTTC. The entire variable domain, with the rest obtained from reference TRBV9 and TRBJ2-5, is as follows: DSGVTQTPKHLITATGQRVTLRCSPRSGDLSVYWYQQSLDQGLQFLIQYYNGEERAKGNILERFSAQQFPDLHSELNLSSLELGDSALYFCASSDGTSGPMRETQYFGPGTRLLVL.

The chain employs TRBV5-4 and TRBJ1-4, with 7 bases aligning to TRBD1. The trim removed 3 bases at V and 2 bases at J, leaving 7 bases unmatched. Germline CDR1 reads SGHNT; CDR2 reads YYREEE (reference sequence). The CDR3 is 16 amino acids. The CDR3 coding sequence is TGTGCCAGCAGCTCTCCGGGACAGCGGACTAATGAAAAACTGTTTTTT. Protein: CASSSPGQRTNEKLFF.